This T cell receptor beta chain emerged from a study of neoadjuvant anti-PD-1 for oral cavity cancer. Repertoires were generated with immunoSEQ multiplex PCR, while TCRdb's copy carries only in-frame clones and drops some. The data hold about 16,000 clones, with 55% to 70% observed a single time. Germline V gene data show CDR1 as SGHDN and CDR2 as FVKESK. The CDR3 has 13 amino acids. Deletions cut 5 bases from V and 6 bases from J, with 14 bases between. Cohort: HPV-negative, locally advanced oral cavity squamous cell carcinoma patients. Only one count was recorded for this clone. Specimen: PBMCs, collected before nivolumab (anti-PD-1) treatment. This sequence originates from a person aged 35-79 years with oral cavity squamous cell carcinoma. V usage is TRBV14 and J usage is TRBJ2-7; the D gene is possibly TRBD1 (5 bases). DNA for the CDR3: TGTGCCAGCAGCTTCCTAAGGGGAACCGAGCAGTACTTC. It codes for CASSFLRGTEQYF.